What follows are 4 T cell receptor beta chains derived from one specimen sequenced in a study of T cells after yellow fever vaccination. TCRdb reprocessed the 5' RACE reads via MiXCR and lists one record per CDR3 protein. The sample contains about 360,000 distinct CDR3 sequences, about 6.2% of which appear only once. The input for sequencing was PBMCs, taken 5 days after the yellow fever booster vaccination. The source is a young man who received the YFV17D yellow fever vaccine.

This clonotype has at least ten counts. This chain joins TRBV5-1 and TRBJ2-1, with 13 bases that match TRBD2. The CDR3 spans 16 residues. From germline, CDR1 is SGHRS and CDR2 YFSETQ. Germline trimming cut 4 bases from V and 9 bases from J; bases unmatched to any gene: 10. The DNA for the CDR3 is TGCGCCAGCAGCGCCGGACTAGCGGGAGTAAGGGGTGAGCAGTTCTTC. Its protein product is CASSAGLAGVRGEQFF.

This clonotype was counted only a few times. The chain employs TRBV20-1 and TRBJ2-7; D gene uncertain. Deletions cut 0 bases from V and 4 bases from J, with 10 bases between. CDR1 DFQATT and CDR2 SNEGSKA come from the germline V gene (reference sequence). This CDR3 has 13 residues. CDR3 DNA: TGCAGTGCTAGAGACGGCTTAGTGTACGAGCAGTACTTC. Residues: CSARDGLVYEQYF.

This clonotype was observed a handful of times. This chain links TRBV29-1 with TRBJ1-1; D is unclear. CDR1 and CDR2 from the germline V gene are SQVTM and ANQGSEA. This CDR3 is built from 14 residues. Trimming shortened V by 1 base and J by 4 bases, and 13 bases separated the two germline ends. The CDR3 DNA follows: TGCAGCGTTGAAGTGCGAGGTTTGAGCACTGAAGCTTTCTTT. Translating it yields CSVEVRGLSTEAFF.

The V call is TRBV7-2, the J call TRBJ2-3; TRBD2 matches at 8 bases. The J segment lost 5 bases and the V segment lost 6 bases, leaving 10 bases of the junction unmatched. The CDR3 has 15 amino acids. Germline V CDR1 and CDR2: SGHTA, FQGNSA. CDR3 DNA: TGTGCCAGCAGTCAAAGCGGGAGTGTTCGAGATACGCAGTATTTT. It specifies CASSQSGSVRDTQYF.